This entry concerns a single TCR beta chain. The sample comes from a study of blood T cell repertoires in COVID-19. About the research overall: Sites in the United States, Italy and Spain provided acute and convalescent COVID-19 samples. T cells, B-cell-depleted T cells, or PBMCs provided the cDNA or gDNA that served as material.

Original processing notes: How many nucleated cells were present was estimated from reference gene primer amplification. Data came from immunoSEQ multiplex PCR; TCRdb stores just in-frame clones and leaves some out. V, J and clone size are taken as reported in that table, and D and trimming were inferred from the DNA itself. The table records about 220,000 clones, 65% to 90% of them present only once. Input material: peripheral blood. This receptor was taken from a man in his fifties or sixties with active or convalescent COVID-19.

DNA of the CDR3: TGTGCCAGCAGCCCCCTAGATGGGGCCAACGTCCTGACTTTC. It specifies CASSPLDGANVLTF. V gene TRBV14 combines with J gene TRBJ2-6, with D uncertain. Germline V gives CDR1 SGHDN, CDR2 FVKESK. The CDR3 is 14 residues long. With 4 bases removed from V and 3 bases from J, the gap between germline ends came to 7 bases.